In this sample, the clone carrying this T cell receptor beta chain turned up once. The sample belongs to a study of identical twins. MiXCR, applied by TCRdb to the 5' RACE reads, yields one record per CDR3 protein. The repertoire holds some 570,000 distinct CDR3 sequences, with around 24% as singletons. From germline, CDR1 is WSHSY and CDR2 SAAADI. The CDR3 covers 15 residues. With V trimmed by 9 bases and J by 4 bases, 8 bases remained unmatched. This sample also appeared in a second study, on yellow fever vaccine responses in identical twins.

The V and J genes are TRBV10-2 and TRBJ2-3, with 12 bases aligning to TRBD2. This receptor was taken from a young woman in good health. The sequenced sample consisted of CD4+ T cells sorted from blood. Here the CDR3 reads CASPGTSGFSDTQYF. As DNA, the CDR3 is TGCGCCAGTCCCGGGACTAGCGGGTTTTCAGATACGCAGTATTTT.